This T cell receptor beta chain was sequenced during a study of spatial heterogeneity in lung cancer. TCRdb ran MiXCR on the 5' RACE reads and lists one entry per CDR3 protein. The sample records 50,000 to 60,000 distinct CDR3 sequences, around 7.7% being singletons. The CDR3 is 19 residues long. CDR1 and CDR2 (germline): SGHRS, YFSETQ. V dropped 4 bases and J dropped 1 base, with 21 bases sitting between them. Time point of the sample: blood at routine non-recurrence follow-up after resection. Unsorted whole RNA samples from tumor, nontumor lung or frozen PBMC were sequenced. This TCR derives from a female donor with early-stage non-small cell lung cancer. This specimen consisted of PBMCs, obtained at follow-up. V is TRBV5-1 and J is TRBJ2-6; D remains ambiguous. CDR3 sequence reads: CASSPSGAPTTSGANVLTF. CDR3 nucleotides: TGCGCCAGCAGCCCCTCCGGCGCGCCAACTACTTCTGGGGCCAACGTCCTGACTTTC.